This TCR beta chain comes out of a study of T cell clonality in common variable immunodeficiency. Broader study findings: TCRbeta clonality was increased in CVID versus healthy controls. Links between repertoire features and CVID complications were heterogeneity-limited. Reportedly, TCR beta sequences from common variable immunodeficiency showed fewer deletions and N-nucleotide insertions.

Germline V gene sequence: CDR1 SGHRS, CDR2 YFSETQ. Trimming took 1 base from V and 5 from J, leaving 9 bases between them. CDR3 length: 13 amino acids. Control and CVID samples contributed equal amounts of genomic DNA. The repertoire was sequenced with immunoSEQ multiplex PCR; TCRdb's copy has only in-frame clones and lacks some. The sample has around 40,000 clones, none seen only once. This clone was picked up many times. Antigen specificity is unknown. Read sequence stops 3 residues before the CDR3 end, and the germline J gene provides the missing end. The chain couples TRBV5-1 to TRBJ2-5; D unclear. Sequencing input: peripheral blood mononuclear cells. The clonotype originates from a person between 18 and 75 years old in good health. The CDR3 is CASSLLGIETQYF. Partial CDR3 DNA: TGCGCCAGCAGCTTGCTAGGTATTGAGACC.